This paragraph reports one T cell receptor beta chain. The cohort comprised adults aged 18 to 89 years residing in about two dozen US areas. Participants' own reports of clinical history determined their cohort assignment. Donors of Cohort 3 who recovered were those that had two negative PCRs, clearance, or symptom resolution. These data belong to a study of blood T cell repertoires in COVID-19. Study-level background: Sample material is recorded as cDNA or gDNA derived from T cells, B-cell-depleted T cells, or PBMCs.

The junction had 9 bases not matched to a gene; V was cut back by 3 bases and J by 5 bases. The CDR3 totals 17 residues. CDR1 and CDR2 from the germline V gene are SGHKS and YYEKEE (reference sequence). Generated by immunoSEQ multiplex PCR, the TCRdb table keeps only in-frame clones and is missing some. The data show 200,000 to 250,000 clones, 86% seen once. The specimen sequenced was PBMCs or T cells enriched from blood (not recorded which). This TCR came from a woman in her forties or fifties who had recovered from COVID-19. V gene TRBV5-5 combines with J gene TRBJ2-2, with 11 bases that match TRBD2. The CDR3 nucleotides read TGTGCCAGCAGCTCGGATCTAGCGGGGGGCGGTACCGGGGAGCTGTTTTTT. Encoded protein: CASSSDLAGGGTGELFF.